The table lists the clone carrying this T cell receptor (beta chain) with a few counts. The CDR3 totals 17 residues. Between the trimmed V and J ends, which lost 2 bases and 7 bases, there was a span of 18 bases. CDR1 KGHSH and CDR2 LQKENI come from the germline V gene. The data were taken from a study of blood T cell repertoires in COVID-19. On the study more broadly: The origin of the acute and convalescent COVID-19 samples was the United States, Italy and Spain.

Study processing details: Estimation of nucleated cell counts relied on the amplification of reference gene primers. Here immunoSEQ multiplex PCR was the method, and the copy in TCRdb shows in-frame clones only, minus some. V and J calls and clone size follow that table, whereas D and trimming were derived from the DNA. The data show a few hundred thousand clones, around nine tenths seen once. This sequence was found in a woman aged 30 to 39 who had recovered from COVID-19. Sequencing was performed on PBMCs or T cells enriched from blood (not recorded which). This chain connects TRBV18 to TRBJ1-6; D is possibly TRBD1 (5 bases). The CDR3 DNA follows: TGTGCCAGCTCACCAGCCCCGGTGGGGCCACAGAATTCACCCCTCCACTTT. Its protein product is CASSPAPVGPQNSPLHF.